The 12 T cell receptor beta chains below were found in one sample sequenced in a study of patients and donors after allogeneic stem cell transplantation. A single record per CDR3 protein comes from TCRdb applying MiXCR to the RT-PCR reads. Of over 10,000 distinct CDR3 sequences in the sample, under 30% are singletons; the top ten hold around half. The specimen sequenced was blood, either unsorted or a sorted T cell fraction (not recorded which). The source is a human donor who was either an allogeneic HSCT recipient or a stem cell or donor lymphocyte infusion donor (not recorded which). It is not recorded whose cells these are; they may come from a transplant donor.

This chain links TRBV5-6 with TRBJ1-3; 9 bases fit TRBD1. The CDR3 spans 14 residues. Per germline, CDR1 SGHDT and CDR2 YYEEEE. The junction had 1 base not matched to a gene; V was cut back by 4 bases and J by 2 bases. DNA for the CDR3: TGTGCCAGCAGCCGGGACAGGGCTGGAAACACCATATATTTT. Amino acid sequence: CASSRDRAGNTIYF.

This clonotype came up a few times. The chain joins TRBV12-3 or TRBV12-4 to TRBJ1-1; the match to TRBD1 covers 7 bases. V lost 6 bases, J lost 0 bases, and 10 bases stayed unmatched. This CDR3 has 16 amino acids. The CDR3 loop reads CASRHLPGQLNTEAFF. CDR3 nucleotide sequence: TGTGCCAGCAGGCACCTACCGGGACAGCTGAACACTGAAGCTTTCTTT.

This sequence joins TRBV7-2 and TRBJ1-2; tentative D call: TRBD1 (5 bases). The CDR3 length is 14 residues. Germline V gene sequence: CDR1 SGHTA, CDR2 FQGNSA. V was clipped by 5 bases and J by 4 bases, with 14 bases between them. The CDR3: CASSTQGVSYGYTF. In DNA, the CDR3 is TGTGCCAGCAGCACCCAGGGTGTGAGCTATGGCTACACCTTC.

J is TRBJ2-1 and V is TRBV29-1, with D unclear. The CDR3 has 10 amino acids. The germline gives CDR1 SQVTM, CDR2 ANQGSEA. The V and J ends lost 4 bases and 5 bases respectively, with 3 bases between them. For the CDR3, the DNA is TGCAGCGTTGGGAACAATGAGCAGTTCTTC. Translating it yields CSVGNNEQFF.

The rearrangement joins TRBV7-9 to TRBJ2-7; 7 bases map to TRBD2. Germline assignment: CDR1 SEHNR and CDR2 FQNEAQ (reference sequence). This CDR3 comprises 14 residues. V shed 3 bases, J shed 3 bases, and the junction held 5 bases outside the gene matches. CDR3 sequence: CASSFGDYLYEQYF. CDR3 sequence (DNA): TGTGCCAGCAGCTTTGGGGACTATCTCTACGAGCAGTACTTC.

The chain joins TRBV9 to TRBJ1-1, with TRBD1 identical over 7 bases. CDR1 is SGDLS and CDR2 is YYNGEE in the germline V gene. Trimming at V came to 4 bases and at J to 2 bases, leaving 8 bases not matched to a gene. This CDR3 is built from 15 residues. The CDR3 loop is CASSFYRGGNTEAFF. The CDR3 nucleotides read TGTGCCAGCAGCTTTTACAGGGGAGGCAACACTGAAGCTTTCTTT.

In its sample, this clonotype was seen once. One base away lies a much larger clone, so this may be a sequencing read error. The V and J genes are TRBV12-3 or TRBV12-4 and TRBJ1-6, with unresolved D. V lost 1 base and J 10 bases, leaving 11 bases between the germline ends. This CDR3 contains 14 residues. CDR3 DNA sequence: TGTGCCAGCAGTTTAGTGGCCCTCAACTCACCCCTCCACTTT. It translates to CASSLVALNSPLHF.

J is TRBJ1-6 and V is TRBV12-3 or TRBV12-4; D call uncertain. The CDR3 has 14 residues. Trimming cost V 3 bases and J 7 bases, with 10 bases left between them. CDR3 DNA sequence: TGTGCCAGCAGTTTTGGCAGATTAAATTCACCCCTCCACTTT. It encodes CASSFGRLNSPLHF.

This clonotype showed up just a few times. The rearrangement joins TRBV12-3 or TRBV12-4 to TRBJ2-7; TRBD1 agrees at 7 bases. This CDR3 region has 13 residues. Trimming took 2 bases from V and 4 from J; bases not matched to a gene: 2. The CDR3 sequence is CASSLKGAYEQYF. DNA for the CDR3: TGTGCCAGCAGTTTAAAGGGGGCGTACGAGCAGTACTTC.

This clonotype was counted many times. The chain recombines TRBV12-3 or TRBV12-4 with TRBJ1-6, with 8 bases identical to TRBD1. The CDR3 runs to 15 residues. V was pared by 3 bases and J by 9 bases, with 7 bases of the junction left unmatched. This chain's CDR3 is CASSFSDRALSPLHF. In DNA form, the CDR3 reads TGTGCCAGCAGTTTCTCGGACAGGGCTCTTTCACCCCTCCACTTT.

This clonotype was counted only a few times. The rearrangement uses TRBV7-9 and TRBJ1-1, with 11 positions matching TRBD1. The germline V gene encodes CDR1 SEHNR and CDR2 FQNEAQ (reference sequence). The junction had 1 base not matched to a gene; V was cut back by 3 bases and J by 4 bases. The length of the CDR3 is 14 residues. CDR3 residues: CASSFGTGGTEAFF. CDR3 bases: TGTGCCAGCAGCTTCGGGACAGGGGGCACTGAAGCTTTCTTT.

This clonotype was found a few times. The chain joins TRBV9 to TRBJ1-2; TRBD1 matches at 7 bases. Germline V CDR1 and CDR2: SGDLS, YYNGEE. This CDR3 comprises 15 residues. The ends lost 0 bases at V and 4 bases at J; junction bases unmatched: 6. The DNA of the CDR3 is TGTGCCAGCAGCGTAGAGGCAGGGGGAATCTATGGCTACACCTTC. Translation gives CASSVEAGGIYGYTF.